A selection of T cell receptor beta chains follows, all from one sample in a study of blood T cell repertoires in COVID-19. Clones were sequenced by immunoSEQ multiplex PCR, and TCRdb holds only the in-frame ones, with some missing. The table includes 250,000 to 300,000 clones, about 88% detected once. Sample: PBMCs or T cells enriched from blood (not recorded which). The receptors stem from a man aged 30 to 45 with acute COVID-19. CDR3s include the opening cysteine and the closing phenylalanine or tryptophan. D genes are given only for firm matches. Size tells how often a clone was seen (once, few, many) or the class of an expanded clone, and some rows leave it out.

TRBV19	-	TRBJ1-1	TRBD1	CASRPTGGVTEAFF	TGTGCCAGTAGACCGACAGGGGGCGTCACTGAAGCTTTCTTT
TRBV24-1	-	TRBJ2-5	-	CATSDARGQETQYF	TGTGCCACCAGTGATGCCAGGGGCCAAGAGACCCAGTACTTC
TRBV7-8	-	TRBJ1-1	-	CASSGYVRNTEAFF	TGTGCCAGCAGCGGTTATGTGAGGAACACTGAAGCTTTCTTT
TRBV29-1	-	TRBJ1-2	TRBD1	CSVQRGQGYGYTF	TGCAGCGTTCAGAGGGGACAGGGCTATGGCTACACCTTC
TRBV7-9	-	TRBJ1-2	-	CASSFGGAGGYTF	TGTGCCAGCAGCTTTGGTGGGGCTGGCGGCTACACCTTC
TRBV6-1	-	TRBJ1-6	-	CASSADTLSSYNSPLHF	TGTGCCAGCAGTGCCGACACGCTGAGCTCCTATAATTCACCCCTCCACTTT
TRBV7-8	-	TRBJ2-1	-	CASSLAGGYNEQFF	TGTGCCAGCAGCTTAGCGGGGGGCTACAATGAGCAGTTCTTC
TRBV10-3	-	TRBJ1-1	-	CAIRRTDLNTEAFF	TGTGCCATCAGACGGACAGACCTGAACACTGAAGCTTTCTTT
TRBV11-3	few	TRBJ1-3	TRBD1	CASSQQGDFSGNTIYF	TGTGCCAGCAGTCAACAGGGGGACTTTTCAGGAAACACCATATATTTT
TRBV12-2	-	TRBJ1-6	-	CASRLACGQGHSPLHF	TGTGCAAGTCGCTTAGCTTGCGGACAGGGGCATTCACCCCTCCACTTT